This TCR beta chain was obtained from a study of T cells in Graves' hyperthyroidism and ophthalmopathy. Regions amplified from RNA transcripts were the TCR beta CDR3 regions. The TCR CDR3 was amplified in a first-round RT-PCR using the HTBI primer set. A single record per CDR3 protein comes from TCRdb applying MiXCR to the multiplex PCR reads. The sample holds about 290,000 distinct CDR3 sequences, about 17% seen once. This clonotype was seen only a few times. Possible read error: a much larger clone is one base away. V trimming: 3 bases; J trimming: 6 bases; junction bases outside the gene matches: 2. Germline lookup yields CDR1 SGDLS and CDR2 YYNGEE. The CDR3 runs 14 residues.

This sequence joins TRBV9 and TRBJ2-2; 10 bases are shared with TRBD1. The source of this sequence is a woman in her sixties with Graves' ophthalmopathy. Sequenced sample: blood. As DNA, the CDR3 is TGTGCCAGCAGCGGGACAGGGGGGGCCGGGGAGCTGTTTTTT. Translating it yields CASSGTGGAGELFF.